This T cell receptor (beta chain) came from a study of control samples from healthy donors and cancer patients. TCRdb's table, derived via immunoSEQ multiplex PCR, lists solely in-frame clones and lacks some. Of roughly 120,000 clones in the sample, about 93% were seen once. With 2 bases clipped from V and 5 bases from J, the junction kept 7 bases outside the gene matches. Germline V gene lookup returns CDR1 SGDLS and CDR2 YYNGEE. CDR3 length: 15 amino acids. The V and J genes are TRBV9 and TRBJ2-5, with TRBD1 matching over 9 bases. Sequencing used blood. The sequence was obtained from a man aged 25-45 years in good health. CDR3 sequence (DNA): TGTGCCAGCAGCGTGGCCGGGACAGGGTCCGAGACCCAGTACTTC. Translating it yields CASSVAGTGSETQYF.